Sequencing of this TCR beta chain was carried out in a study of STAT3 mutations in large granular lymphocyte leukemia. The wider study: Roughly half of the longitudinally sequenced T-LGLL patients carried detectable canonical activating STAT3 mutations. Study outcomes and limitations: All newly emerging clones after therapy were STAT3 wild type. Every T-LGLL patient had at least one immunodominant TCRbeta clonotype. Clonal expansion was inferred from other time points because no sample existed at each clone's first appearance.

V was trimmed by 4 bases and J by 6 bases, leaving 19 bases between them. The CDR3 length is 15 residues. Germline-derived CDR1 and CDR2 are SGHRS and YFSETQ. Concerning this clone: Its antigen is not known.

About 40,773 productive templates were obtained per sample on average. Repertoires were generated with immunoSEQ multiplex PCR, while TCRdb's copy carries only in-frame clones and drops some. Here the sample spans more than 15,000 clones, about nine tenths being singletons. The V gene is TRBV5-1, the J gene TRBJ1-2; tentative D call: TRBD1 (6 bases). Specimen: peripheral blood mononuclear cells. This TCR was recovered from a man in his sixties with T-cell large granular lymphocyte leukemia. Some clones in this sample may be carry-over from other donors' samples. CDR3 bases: TGCGCCAGCAGCCCGGAGCGTTGGGGGCAGAATGGCTACACCTTC. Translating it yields CASSPERWGQNGYTF.